This TCR beta chain was sequenced during a study of T cells in women clearing cervical HPV infection. Overall study context: Case blood was drawn when the lesion was first found; control blood after infection became undetectable.

Using immunoSEQ multiplex PCR, the repertoire was profiled, and TCRdb retains in-frame clones only, with some absent. The sample includes 15,000 to 20,000 clones. Regarding the study as a whole: CIN3+ cases had significantly higher TCR repertoire richness than controls, but evenness did not differ. Combining TCR richness with V gene abundances gave roughly 0.8 AUC. Controls had more TRBV6-7 (about 0.15%) than cases (approximately 0.11%).

About this clone itself: Its antigen is unidentified. Coverage ceases 3 residues before the CDR3 finishes, and the germline J gene fills in the end.

The CDR3 covers 13 residues. V dropped 6 bases and J dropped 6; count of bases not matched to a gene: 10. The germline CDR1 and CDR2 sequences are DFQATT and SNEGSKA (reference sequence). The chain recombines TRBV20-1 with TRBJ1-2; 7 bases match TRBD1. Sequenced material: blood buffy coat. This clonotype was obtained from a woman aged 18 to 75 with a cervical HPV16 infection that either progressed to CIN3+ or cleared (not recorded which). The DNA read from the CDR3 is TGCAGTGCACGGGACAGCGGGGGGGATGGC. This sequence encodes CSARDSGGDG. The whole CDR3 reads CSARDSGGDGYTF.